This T cell receptor (beta chain) comes out of a study of blood T cells in healthy people across ages. Worth noting for this clonotype: Its antigen is undetermined.

Study results and limitations: Diversity estimates drawn from one million T cells were deemed underestimates.

PCR was performed a second time for roughly 7 to 12 cycles using a sample-barcoded 5' primer and a J-beta primer mix. A tag from a template-switch adaptor with 12 random nucleotides marked each cDNA molecule. TCRdb independently ran MiXCR on the 5' RACE reads; one entry per CDR3 protein. The sample consists of about 670,000 distinct CDR3 sequences, over 40% of them appearing once. Germline CDR1 DFQATT, CDR2 SNEGSKA (reference sequence). J lost 1 base, V lost 1 base, and 4 bases had no gene match. The length of the CDR3 is 15 residues. The sample comprised blood. This receptor was identified in a woman over 75 in good health. The V call is TRBV20-1, the J call TRBJ2-5; TRBD2 agrees at 9 bases. The CDR3 bases are TGCAGTGCTAGAGCTAGCGGGACATCCCAAGAGACCCAGTACTTC. Translating it yields CSARASGTSQETQYF.